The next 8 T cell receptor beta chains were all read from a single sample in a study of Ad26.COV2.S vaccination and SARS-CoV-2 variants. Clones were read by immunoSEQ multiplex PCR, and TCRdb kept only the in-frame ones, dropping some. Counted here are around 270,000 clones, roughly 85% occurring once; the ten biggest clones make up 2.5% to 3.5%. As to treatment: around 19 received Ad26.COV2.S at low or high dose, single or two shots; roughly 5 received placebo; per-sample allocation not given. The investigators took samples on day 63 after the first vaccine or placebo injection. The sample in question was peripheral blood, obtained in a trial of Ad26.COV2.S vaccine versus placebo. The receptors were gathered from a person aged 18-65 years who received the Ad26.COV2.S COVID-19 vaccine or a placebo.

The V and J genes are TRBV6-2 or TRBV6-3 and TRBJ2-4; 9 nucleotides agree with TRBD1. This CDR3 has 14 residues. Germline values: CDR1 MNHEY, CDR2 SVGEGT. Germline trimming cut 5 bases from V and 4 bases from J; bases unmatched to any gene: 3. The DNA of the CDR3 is TGTGCCAGCAGTGGGACAGGGAAGAAAAACATTCAGTACTTC. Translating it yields CASSGTGKKNIQYF.

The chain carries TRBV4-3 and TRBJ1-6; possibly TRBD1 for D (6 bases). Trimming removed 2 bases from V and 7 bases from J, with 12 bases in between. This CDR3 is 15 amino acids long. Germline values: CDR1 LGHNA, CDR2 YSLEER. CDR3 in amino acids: CASSQMTGGNSPLHF. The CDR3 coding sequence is TGCGCCAGCAGCCAAATGACAGGCGGAAATTCACCCCTCCACTTT.

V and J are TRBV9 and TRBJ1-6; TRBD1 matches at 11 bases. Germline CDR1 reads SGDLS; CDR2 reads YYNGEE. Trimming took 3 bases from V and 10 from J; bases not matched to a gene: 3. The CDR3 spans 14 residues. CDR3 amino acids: CASSADRGRSPLHF. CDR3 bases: TGTGCCAGCAGCGCGGACAGGGGGCGATCACCCCTCCACTTT.

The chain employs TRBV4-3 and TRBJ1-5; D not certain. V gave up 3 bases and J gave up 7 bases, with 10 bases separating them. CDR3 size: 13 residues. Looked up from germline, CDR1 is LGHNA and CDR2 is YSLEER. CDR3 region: CASSHILAQPQHF. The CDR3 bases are TGCGCCAGCAGCCACATCTTGGCCCAGCCCCAGCATTTT.

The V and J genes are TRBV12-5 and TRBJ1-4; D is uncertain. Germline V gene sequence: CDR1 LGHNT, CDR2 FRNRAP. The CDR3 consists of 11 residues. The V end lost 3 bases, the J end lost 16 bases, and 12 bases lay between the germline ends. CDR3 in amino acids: CASGFVCIPFF. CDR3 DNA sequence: TGTGCTAGTGGTTTCGTTTGCATACCGTTTTTT.

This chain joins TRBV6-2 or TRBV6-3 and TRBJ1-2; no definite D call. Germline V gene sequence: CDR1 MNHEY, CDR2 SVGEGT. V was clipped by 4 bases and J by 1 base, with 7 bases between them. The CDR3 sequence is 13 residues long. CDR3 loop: CASSFPGNYGYTF. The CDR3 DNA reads TGTGCCAGCAGTTTTCCGGGTAACTATGGCTACACCTTC.

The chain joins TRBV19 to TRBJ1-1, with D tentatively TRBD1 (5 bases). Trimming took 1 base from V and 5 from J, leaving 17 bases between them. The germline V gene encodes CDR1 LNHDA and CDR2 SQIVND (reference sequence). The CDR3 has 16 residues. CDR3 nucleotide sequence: TGTGCCAGTAGTATAGTGGCGACAGTGGGTAAAACTGAAGCTTTCTTT. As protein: CASSIVATVGKTEAFF.

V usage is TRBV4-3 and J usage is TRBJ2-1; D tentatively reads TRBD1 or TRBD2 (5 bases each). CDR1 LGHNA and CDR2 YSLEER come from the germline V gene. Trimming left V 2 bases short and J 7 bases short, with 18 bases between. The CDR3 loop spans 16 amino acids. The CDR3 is CASSQQWGTWWNEQFF. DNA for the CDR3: TGCGCCAGCAGCCAACAGTGGGGGACGTGGTGGAATGAGCAGTTCTTC.